This T cell receptor beta chain was sequenced for a study of cytomegalovirus exposure and HLA in healthy donors (dated by TCRdb to about 2017). Regarding the complete study: In an earlier analysis of roughly 590 of the donors, roughly 300 Gb of sequence data and 90 million to 120 million unique TCR beta sequences from 180 million or so T cells were reported. A separate validation cohort of roughly 120 different subjects was used in addition to the 666-subject first cohort. HLA typing included class I and class II loci at four-digit resolution. The study combined high-throughput TCR immunosequencing, statistical association of individual TCRs with disease status, and machine learning to predict cytomegalovirus infection status. In a later analysis, previously published TCR beta repertoires from roughly 710 donors were re-analyzed and high-resolution HLA genotyping was added so that TCR occurrence patterns could be studied. To decide whether each TCR beta V gene segment behaved as functional or pseudogenic, an earlier analysis of 587 of the donors relied on high-throughput TCR beta sequencing. Approximately 310 gigabases of sequencing data and around 85 million unique TCR sequences made up an early release that covered about 640 HLA-typed donors. Because of strong linkage in the cohort, roughly five DR-DQ haplotypes were treated as single units for association and clustering. The aim of the study was to test whether cataloging public T cell receptors could identify signatures of past pathogen exposure. The genetic ancestry cluster associated with self-reported Caucasian donors included over 65% of the 398 genotyped donors. All discovery cohort repertoires had been generated on a single sequencing platform. Typing coverage differed by locus: A, B, C, DRB1 and DQB1 were typed in about 620-630 donors, DQA1 in approximately 520, DPA1 in 606, and DPB1 in approximately 450. Alongside the repertoire data, information on donor age, sex, ethnicity and CMV serostatus was compiled. The study profiled the T cell repertoires of fewer than 850 subjects by immunosequencing and related them to cytomegalovirus serostatus. Rather than using new phenotypic data, the later analysis identified candidate immune exposures from TCR beta sequences and from how often those sequences occurred across donors. Among some 400 genotyped donors of the cohort, an average of roughly 230,000 unique TCR beta nucleotide sequences was sequenced per donor, of which approximately 18% were non-productive. A later genetic analysis used genome-wide SNP genotypes for about three fifths of the 666 donors, treating that subset as a discovery cohort.

A remark on this clone: Its antigen is still unknown. Base quality data are lacking; no much larger clone is found one base away.

Trimming removed 7 bases from V and 4 bases from J; the gene matches leave 13 bases unexplained. Per the germline V gene (reference sequence), MNHEY is the CDR1 and SMNVEV is the CDR2. The CDR3 goes from the cysteine to the phenylalanine over 15 residues. This entry keeps only the CDR3 DNA: 45 bases, framed from base 1. The cohort was made up of roughly 670 healthy bone marrow donors. At the time of sampling, all cohort members were nominally healthy, though unrecorded immune exposures were likely present. The donor was CMV seropositive and belonged to the group of around 300 seropositive cohort members. A peripheral blood sample was provided by each donor, and peripheral blood mononuclear cells were used for TCR beta sequencing. The Qiagen DNeasy Blood Extraction Kit was used to extract genomic DNA from the blood cell samples. Library creation used the immunoSEQ multiplex PCR assay. The multiplex PCR relied on a mix of 60 forward primers for TCR Vbeta segments and 13 reverse primers for TCR Jbeta segments. Amplification of the CDR3 region of rearranged TCR beta genes was performed with a multiplex PCR assay on genomic DNA. The Illumina HiSeq System was used to sequence the amplified TCR beta libraries as 87-base-pair reads. The original methods were these. Across the 500 to 850 repertoires, a later analysis counted 80 million or so unique TCR beta chains, about 10 million of which were shared by at least two donors. Raw reads were error-corrected and collapsed into unique sequences by a nearest-neighbor algorithm in which closely related sequences were merged to remove PCR and sequencing errors. V, D and J gene segments were assigned by aligning CDR3 sequences to IMGT reference sequences. For a sequence to be retained, at least a six-nucleotide match to both a V gene segment and a J gene segment was required. Rearrangements were called productive when the CDR3 lacked stop codons and stayed in frame with V and J; all others were non-productive. Following IMGT convention, CDR3 was defined as the stretch from the second conserved V-encoded cysteine to the conserved J-encoded phenylalanine. Sequences without an unambiguous match to a single V gene segment were excluded from the earlier analysis of 450 to 750 of the donors. An earlier analysis of 587 of the donors called V segments functional above 56.7% productive rearrangements and segregating when the between-donor standard deviation exceeded 5%. A statistical classification framework was built for diagnosing cytomegalovirus status from the catalog of TCR beta chain sequences. In a later analysis, TCR nucleotide sequences were compared against IMGT/GENE-DB human TR gene sequences so that V and J genes could be assigned. Using the TCRdist pipeline, a later analysis assigned CDR3 sequences along with most-parsimonious VDJ recombination scenarios. In a later analysis, each TCR beta chain was defined by its CDR3 amino acid sequence together with its V-gene family, and reads lacking a unique V-gene family were excluded. To address suspected cross-contamination and a sequencing artifact, a later analysis removed under 600 highly shared, low-generation-probability nucleotide sequences. A later analysis calculated a clonal expansion index for each public chain from normalized within-repertoire ranks of inferred template counts. In a later analysis, generation probabilities were computed with a VDJ recombination model fitted to out-of-frame rearrangements, and the resulting probabilities were checked against IGoR. In a later analysis, hypergeometric tests were used to score TCR-TCR, TCR-HLA and TCR-CMV co-occurrence, with a repertoire-size bias correction applied to TCR pairs. A later analysis estimated false discovery rates by permuting HLA or CMV assignments 20 times. In a later analysis, co-occurring TCRs were grouped with DBSCAN, and TCRdist sequence similarity was added when clustering was performed within HLA-allele-positive subsets. For co-occurrence clustering, repertoires with fewer than 30,000 or more than 120,000 public chains were excluded, along with a handful of repertoires with anomalous nucleotide sharing. This is the immuneACCESS table as TCRdb keeps it, with only in-frame sequences that have V and J called. A part of the clones is gone; compared with another copy, unresolved V genes explain less than half, and the rest is unexplained. V and J calls and clone size come straight from that table; D and trimming were deduced from the DNA. This sample has more than 75,000 clones in its table, and almost 85% of those were observed once. The ten largest clones take up about 5.6% of the sample.

The investigation overall reported the following: Because counts were too low, around 17 rarely observed V segments, including chromosome 9 orphons, were left out of the earlier analysis of roughly 600 of the donors. Most TCR sequences were observed very rarely across donors, whereas some public TCRs were present in many individuals. A later analysis associated about 18,000 TCR beta sequences with specific HLA alleles at a false discovery rate of 0.05. A further reported finding was that TCR beta sequences accurately predicted the HLA-A and HLA-B alleles for most subjects in the first cohort. According to a later analysis, parvovirus B19, influenza, CMV and Epstein-Barr virus appeared linked to several top co-occurrence clusters. The authors suggested that the approach could potentially be extended to other disease states and immunological phenotypes. For the cohort, immune exposure information was limited to CMV serostatus. The study gave a list of roughly 150 TCR beta chains associated with cytomegalovirus. When HLA alleles, especially DR and DQ, strongly co-occurred, attributing TCR associations to individual alleles was difficult. In a later analysis, the rate of TCR association differed among HLA loci, with DRB1 alleles having the most associated TCRs and HLA-C alleles having the fewest. The sequencing pipeline was judged likely to have produced a cluster of highly shared sequence variants as a technical artifact. In this cohort, only TCR beta chains were sequenced, and detectable features were limited by the absence of alpha or paired-chain data. Some IMGT-functional V segments, including TRBV6-2 and TRBV6-3, could not be distinguished by the 87-base-pair reads and were therefore excluded. In vitro tests confirmed that a few of the cytomegalovirus-associated TCR beta chains recognize cytomegalovirus antigens. HLA typing was unavailable for some donors at each locus, so association tests used only the typed subset. Cytomegalovirus status was reported to be diagnosed by the classifier with high specificity and sensitivity in both the original and validation cohorts. Compared with the roughly 600-donor mean, donors in an Asian-associated ancestry cluster had fewer N-insertions in productive TCRs, according to a later genetic analysis. In an earlier analysis of 587 of the donors, most TCR beta V segments appeared in productive rearrangements about 90% or about 30% of the time, broadly matching IMGT annotations. Sequencing depth was assumed to be roughly uniform across donors in the presence/absence analyses, though that assumption may not hold. A later analysis found that HLA-associated TCR beta chains were more clonally expanded and had lower generation probabilities than equally common non-associated chains. In a later genetic analysis, a missense DCLRE1C variant was associated with V-gene and J-gene trimming of TCR beta chains, and the association was replicated in an independent cohort. In a later analysis, most CMV-associated TCR beta chains were found to appear HLA-restricted, with HLA associations seemingly driven largely by CMV exposure. Linkage disequilibrium might explain the correlated functional status among segregating V segments, but an unknown experimental factor could not be ruled out.

The chain links TRBV27 with TRBJ2-7; TRBD1 aligns with 7 central bases. The sequencing sample was made of PBMCs. The TCR comes from a woman between 18 and 29 years old in good health and CMV-seropositive. This receptor carries the CDR3 CASNALDRVGYEQYF. In nucleotides, the sequence is TGTGCCAGCAATGCCTTAGACAGGGTTGGATACGAGCAGTACTTC.